The present TCR beta chain was sequenced within a study of blood T cell repertoires in COVID-19. Turning to the study itself: The origin of the acute and convalescent COVID-19 samples was the United States, Italy and Spain. T cells, B-cell-depleted T cells, or PBMCs provided the cDNA or gDNA that served as material.

Followed over time, Seattle patients had been enrolled while infection was active. From germline, CDR1 is MDHEN and CDR2 SYDVKM. V shed 3 bases and J 3 bases; nucleotides not matched to a gene: 6. The CDR3 totals 16 residues. The authors' processing: From reference gene primer amplification, estimates of nucleated cell counts were derived. Assay: immunoSEQ multiplex PCR; the TCRdb copy retains only in-frame clones and omits some. V, J and clone size derive from that table, while D and trimming were established from the DNA sequence. The sample lists 150,000 to 200,000 clones, roughly four fifths occurring once.

The sequenced material came from peripheral blood. The clonotype was recovered from a woman in her thirties or forties with COVID-19, enrolled during active disease. The chain combines TRBV28 with TRBJ2-1, with 9 bases identical to TRBD2. CDR3 sequence: CASSFVGTSNYNEQFF. The CDR3, as DNA: TGTGCCAGCAGTTTCGTTGGGACTAGCAACTACAATGAGCAGTTCTTC.